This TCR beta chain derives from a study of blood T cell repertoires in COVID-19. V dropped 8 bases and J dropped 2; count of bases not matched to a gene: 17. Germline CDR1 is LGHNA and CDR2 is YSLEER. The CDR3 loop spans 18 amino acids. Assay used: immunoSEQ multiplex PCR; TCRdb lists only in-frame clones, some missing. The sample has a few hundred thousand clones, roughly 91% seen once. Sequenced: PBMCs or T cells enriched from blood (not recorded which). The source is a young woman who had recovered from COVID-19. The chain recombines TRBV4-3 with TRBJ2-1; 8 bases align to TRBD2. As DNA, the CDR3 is TGCGCCAGCTCCCCTACTAGCGGCATCCCCTTAACCTACAATGAGCAGTTCTTC. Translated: CASSPTSGIPLTYNEQFF.